One and the same sample provided the 32 T cell receptor beta chains below, sequenced in a study of cytomegalovirus exposure and HLA in healthy donors. Primers included in the PCR were 60 Vbeta and 13 Jbeta primers. Here immunoSEQ multiplex PCR was the method, and the copy in TCRdb shows in-frame clones only, minus some. The data contain around 99,000 clones, around 77% of them seen just once; the ten biggest clones take up under 5%. The sequencing sample was made of PBMCs. These TCRs come from a male donor in good health and CMV-seronegative.

The genes are TRBV10-1 and TRBJ1-1, with 9 bases lining up with TRBD1. With V trimmed by 4 bases and J by 0 bases, 3 bases remained unmatched. CDR3 length: 15 amino acids. CDR1 is WNHNN, CDR2 SYGVQD, per germline (reference sequence). The CDR3 sequence is CASSGTGEMNTEAFF. The DNA for the CDR3 is TGCGCCAGCAGTGGGACAGGGGAAATGAACACTGAAGCTTTCTTT.

The J gene is TRBJ1-1, the V gene TRBV10-3; weak D call: TRBD1 (6 bases). This CDR3 comprises 15 residues. The V and J ends lost 3 bases and 1 base respectively, with 12 bases between them. Germline V gives CDR1 ENHRY, CDR2 SYGVKD. The CDR3 loop is CAISESDRRNTEAFF. CDR3 in DNA: TGTGCCATCAGTGAAAGCGACAGGAGGAACACTGAAGCTTTCTTT.

A few counts support this clone. The rearrangement uses TRBV27 and TRBJ2-3, with 8 positions matching TRBD2. CDR3 length equals 14 residues. Germline V CDR1 and CDR2: MNHEY, SMNVEV (reference sequence). V dropped 7 bases and J dropped 4; count of bases not matched to a gene: 7. Written as DNA, the CDR3 is TGTGCCAGCACGCCGGGAGGGCTGGCAGATACGCAGTATTTT. Its protein is CASTPGGLADTQYF.

This chain connects TRBV28 to TRBJ2-7; 7 nucleotides agree with TRBD1. V dropped 4 bases and J dropped 2; count of bases not matched to a gene: 5. CDR1 is MDHEN, CDR2 SYDVKM, per germline. This CDR3 region has 14 residues. In DNA form, the CDR3 reads TGTGCCAGCAGTTCAAGGGGGCCGCCCTACGAGCAGTACTTC. It yields the protein CASSSRGPPYEQYF. Full variable domain (rest looked up from reference TRBV28 and TRBJ2-7): DVKVTQSSRYLVKRTGEKVFLECVQDMDHENMFWYRQDPGLGLRLIYFSYDVKMKEKGDIPEGYSVSREKKERFSLILESASTNQTSMYLCASSSRGPPYEQYFGPGTRLTVT.

CDR3 region: CASSYGPITEAFF. The CDR3 region has the DNA TGTGCCAGCAGTTACGGGCCCATCACTGAAGCTTTCTTT. V gene TRBV6-5 combines with J gene TRBJ1-1; D gene uncertain. From germline, CDR1 is MNHEY and CDR2 SVGAGI. Trimming removed 2 bases from V and 4 bases from J, with 8 bases in between. The CDR3 runs to 13 residues.

This chain uses TRBV5-1 with TRBJ2-7; 7 positions agree with TRBD1. J gave up 0 bases and V 4 bases, and 4 bases lay outside the gene matches. The CDR3 runs to 14 residues. Germline CDR1 is SGHRS and CDR2 is YFSETQ. The CDR3 DNA reads as TGCGCCAGCAGCCGGGACAGCAGCTCCTACGAGCAGTACTTC. It yields the protein CASSRDSSSYEQYF.

This clone was seen a few times. This sequence joins TRBV10-1 and TRBJ2-1, with 10 bases aligning to TRBD2. The length of the CDR3 is 19 residues. V shed 4 bases, J shed 7 bases, and the junction held 19 bases outside the gene matches. Germline assignment: CDR1 WNHNN and CDR2 SYGVQD (reference sequence). The chain's CDR3 is CASSGARGDTSGMRNEQFF. The CDR3 bases are TGCGCCAGCAGTGGAGCCAGGGGGGATACTAGCGGGATGAGGAATGAGCAGTTCTTC.

CDR3 nucleotide sequence: TGCGCCAGCAGCCAACAAGATACGCAGTATTTT. Translated: CASSQQDTQYF. The chain is built from TRBV4-1 and TRBJ2-3; D not resolved. The CDR3 is 11 amino acids. Trimming stripped 2 bases from V and 5 bases from J, with 2 bases between. Germline V CDR1 and CDR2: MGHRA, YSYEKL.

Written as DNA, the CDR3 is TGTGCCAGCAGCCTTATAAGCACAGATACGCAGTATTTT. This codes for CASSLISTDTQYF. The chain carries TRBV28 and TRBJ2-3, with D hard to call. CDR1 is MDHEN, CDR2 SYDVKM, per germline. CDR3 size: 13 residues. With 6 bases removed from V and 0 bases from J, the gap between germline ends came to 7 bases.

The V call is TRBV9, the J call TRBJ2-5, with 8 nucleotides matching TRBD1. V shed 5 bases and J 5 bases; nucleotides not matched to a gene: 8. The germline gives CDR1 SGDLS, CDR2 YYNGEE. This CDR3 contains 14 residues. CDR3 sequence reads: CASSGDRSRETQYF. The CDR3 bases are TGTGCCAGCAGTGGGGACAGGTCCAGGGAGACCCAGTACTTC. The whole variable domain, filled in from reference TRBV9 and TRBJ2-5, reads DSGVTQTPKHLITATGQRVTLRCSPRSGDLSVYWYQQSLDQGLQFLIQYYNGEERAKGNILERFSAQQFPDLHSELNLSSLELGDSALYFCASSGDRSRETQYFGPGTRLLVL.

V is TRBV5-4 and J is TRBJ1-5; D is unresolved. This CDR3 has 14 amino acids. The germline gives CDR1 SGHNT, CDR2 YYREEE (reference sequence). V was clipped by 0 bases and J by 2 bases, with 6 bases between them. DNA for the CDR3: TGTGCCAGCAGCTTGGCCGGGGGCAATCAGCCCCAGCATTTT. It encodes CASSLAGGNQPQHF. Together with reference TRBV5-4 and TRBJ1-5, the CDR3 gives the full variable domain: ETGVTQSPTHLIKTRGQQVTLRCSSQSGHNTVSWYQQALGQGPQFIFQYYREEENGRGNFPPRFSGLQFPNYSSELNVNALELDDSALYLCASSLAGGNQPQHFGDGTRLSIL.

V and J are TRBV4-1 and TRBJ1-2; D remains unclear. The CDR3 has 17 amino acids. V was trimmed by 0 bases and J by 0 bases, leaving 14 bases between them. Germline lookup yields CDR1 MGHRA and CDR2 YSYEKL. CDR3 loop: CASSQDPRILANYGYTF. CDR3 DNA: TGCGCCAGCAGCCAAGATCCGCGGATCTTAGCTAACTATGGCTACACCTTC.

The chain links TRBV11-2 to TRBJ1-1; 7 bases align to TRBD1. The CDR3 spans 12 residues. Per germline, CDR1 SGHAT and CDR2 FQNNGV. The V and J ends lost 6 bases and 5 bases, in that order; junction bases with no gene match: 3. The CDR3 region is CASSARGTEAFF. CDR3 in DNA: TGTGCCAGCAGTGCCAGGGGGACTGAAGCTTTCTTT.

This clone was counted a single time. The chain joins TRBV7-9 to TRBJ1-5; 8 bases map to TRBD1. This CDR3 contains 15 residues. Germline V gives CDR1 SEHNR, CDR2 FQNEAQ (reference sequence). Unmatched junction bases numbered 4, after V lost 5 bases and J lost 1 base. The CDR3 bases are TGTGCCAGCAGCCTAGGGGACAGGAGCAATCAGCCCCAGCATTTT. This gives the protein CASSLGDRSNQPQHF.

The gene calls are TRBV6-6 and TRBJ2-7, with 15 bases fitting TRBD2. Germline V CDR1 and CDR2: MNHNY, SVGAGI (reference sequence). The V gene end was trimmed by 5 bases and the J gene end by 6 bases; junction bases not matched to a gene: 5. The CDR3 covers 15 residues. The CDR3 is CASSGQGLAGGEQYF. For the CDR3, the DNA is TGTGCCAGCAGTGGCCAGGGACTAGCGGGAGGCGAGCAGTACTTC.

Notes on this clone: The sample has other DNA sequences that encode this CDR3 too. This rearrangement joins TRBV5-1 to TRBJ1-2; TRBD1 agrees at 10 bases. The V and J ends lost 0 bases and 8 bases, in that order; junction bases with no gene match: 7. Germline V gene lookup returns CDR1 SGHRS and CDR2 YFSETQ. This CDR3 comprises 15 residues. The CDR3 sequence: CASSLGQGAQGGYTF. The CDR3 coding sequence is TGCGCCAGCAGCTTGGGACAGGGGGCGCAGGGCGGCTACACCTTC. Based on the CDR3 plus reference TRBV5-1 and TRBJ1-2, the full variable domain is KAGVTQTPRYLIKTRGQQVTLSCSPISGHRSVSWYQQTPGQGLQFLFEYFSETQRNKGNFPGRFSGRQFSNSRSEMNVSTLELGDSALYLCASSLGQGAQGGYTFGSGTRLTVV.

The sample holds a few counts of this clone. The chain employs TRBV27 and TRBJ1-5; D unclear. CDR1 and CDR2 from the germline V gene are MNHEY and SMNVEV (reference sequence). The CDR3 sequence is 13 residues long. The ends were cut back, 2 bases at V and 9 bases at J, with 11 bases in the middle. DNA of the CDR3: TGTGCCAGCAGTTTAGCTAGACCGGGGCCCCAGCATTTT. Amino acids: CASSLARPGPQHF.

This rearrangement joins TRBV29-1 to TRBJ2-3; D not certain. The V and J ends lost 6 bases and 0 bases respectively, with 13 bases between them. The CDR3 is 14 residues long. CDR1 and CDR2 (germline): SQVTM, ANQGSEA. CDR3 sequence reads: CSVDPWSSTDTQYF. In nucleotides, the CDR3 is TGCAGCGTCGACCCCTGGAGTAGCACAGATACGCAGTATTTT.

The V gene is TRBV10-3, the J gene TRBJ2-2; maybe TRBD1 (6 bases). The germline CDR1 and CDR2 sequences are ENHRY and SYGVKD. The CDR3 consists of 13 residues. V shed 8 bases and J shed 0 bases, with 7 bases lying between them. The CDR3 region has the DNA TGTGCCATCGCAGGGGCGAACACCGGGGAGCTGTTTTTT. Translated, it gives CAIAGANTGELFF.

The chain is built from TRBV9 and TRBJ2-2; the D gene is possibly TRBD1 (5 bases). CDR1 and CDR2 (germline): SGDLS, YYNGEE. Trimming took off 1 base at V and 3 bases at J, with 19 bases between the two ends. CDR3 size: 18 residues. CDR3 region: CASSVTPWGALYTGELFF. The CDR3 bases are TGTGCCAGCAGCGTAACCCCTTGGGGCGCCCTGTACACCGGGGAGCTGTTTTTT.

This chain joins TRBV28 and TRBJ1-5; D gene ambiguous. CDR1 is MDHEN, CDR2 SYDVKM, per germline. This CDR3 has 12 residues. Trimming left V 7 bases short and J 6 bases short, with 10 bases between. DNA for the CDR3: TGTGCCAGCAAGGTGGGGAGTCAGCCCCAGCATTTT. Its protein is CASKVGSQPQHF.

As DNA, the CDR3 is TGCGCCAGCAGCAGACGAGGGCAGCAAGAGACCCAGTACTTC. It is translated as CASSRRGQQETQYF. The J gene is TRBJ2-5, the V gene TRBV4-1; a weak D match, TRBD2 (5 bases). This CDR3 is built from 14 residues. The V gene lost 5 bases and the J gene lost 2 bases, with 12 bases spanning the gap. The V gene's germline CDR1 is MGHRA and CDR2 YSYEKL.

CDR3 sequence: CASSPSSRGLYEQYF. DNA of the CDR3: TGTGCCAGCAGCCCGTCGAGCAGGGGGCTCTACGAGCAGTACTTC. The V and J genes are TRBV9 and TRBJ2-7; 8 positions agree with TRBD1. The CDR3 is made up of 15 amino acids. Germline V gene data show CDR1 as SGDLS and CDR2 as YYNGEE. With V trimmed by 4 bases and J by 3 bases, 9 bases remained unmatched. The full variable domain, with the rest looked up from reference TRBV9 and TRBJ2-7, is DSGVTQTPKHLITATGQRVTLRCSPRSGDLSVYWYQQSLDQGLQFLIQYYNGEERAKGNILERFSAQQFPDLHSELNLSSLELGDSALYFCASSPSSRGLYEQYFGPGTRLTVT.

The chain joins TRBV13 to TRBJ1-1; 8 nucleotides line up with TRBD1. The CDR3 extends over 14 amino acids. Germline values: CDR1 PRHDT, CDR2 FYEKMQ (reference sequence). The V segment lost 5 bases and the J segment 6 bases; nucleotides outside the gene matches: 8. CDR3 sequence reads: CASSSGQGTAEAFF. The CDR3, as DNA: TGTGCCAGCAGCAGTGGACAGGGAACAGCTGAAGCTTTCTTT.

The V and J genes are TRBV5-8 and TRBJ1-4, with 9 nucleotides matching TRBD1. Germline loops: CDR1 SGHTS, CDR2 YDEGEE. Trimming removed 0 bases from V and 11 bases from J; junction bases left unmatched: 2. The CDR3 covers 13 residues. The DNA of the CDR3 is TGTGCCAGCAGCTTGGACAGGGGGCGCAAACTGTTTTTT. It codes for CASSLDRGRKLFF. The entire variable domain, with the rest obtained from reference TRBV5-8 and TRBJ1-4, is as follows: EAGVTQSPTHLIKTRGQQATLRCSPISGHTSVYWYQQALGLGLQFLLWYDEGEERNRGNFPPRFSGRQFPNYSSELNVNALELEDSALYLCASSLDRGRKLFFGSGTQLSVL.

The V gene is TRBV15, the J gene TRBJ2-7; 7 nucleotides line up with TRBD1. CDR1 LNHNV and CDR2 YYDKDF come from the germline V gene (reference sequence). The CDR3 covers 13 residues. After removal of 8 bases from V and 2 bases from J, the junction contained 6 bases not matched to a gene. The CDR3 protein is CATSYTGAYEQYF. The CDR3 bases are TGTGCCACCTCTTACACAGGGGCCTACGAGCAGTACTTC.

This chain connects TRBV10-1 to TRBJ2-1, with 11 bases matching TRBD1. Trimming at V came to 3 bases and at J to 13 bases, leaving 11 bases not matched to a gene. The CDR3 length is 15 residues. Germline assignment: CDR1 WNHNN and CDR2 SYGVQD (reference sequence). The CDR3 loop reads CASSEWTGGLLYQFF. In DNA, the CDR3 is TGCGCCAGCAGTGAATGGACAGGGGGCCTTTTATATCAGTTCTTC.

The chain links TRBV9 to TRBJ2-1; 10 positions match TRBD2. The CDR3 totals 16 residues. V lost 4 bases, J lost 6 bases, and 10 bases stayed unmatched. In germline, CDR1 is SGDLS, CDR2 YYNGEE. DNA for the CDR3: TGTGCCAGCAGCCCCCTAGCGGGAGTAGGAGGCAATGAGCAGTTCTTC. It codes for CASSPLAGVGGNEQFF.

J is TRBJ2-1 and V is TRBV5-4; 10 bases align to TRBD2. From germline, CDR1 is SGHNT and CDR2 YYREEE (reference sequence). There are 16 residues in the CDR3. After removal of 4 bases from V and 6 bases from J, the junction contained 10 bases not matched to a gene. Here the CDR3 reads CASSGSGTSAFNEQFF. The CDR3 coding sequence is TGTGCCAGCAGCGGATCCGGGACTAGCGCCTTCAATGAGCAGTTCTTC.

The rearrangement links TRBV27 to TRBJ1-1, with no clear D. The CDR3 loop spans 14 amino acids. Trimming left V 4 bases short and J 4 bases short, with 13 bases between. From germline, CDR1 is MNHEY and CDR2 SMNVEV (reference sequence). The DNA of the CDR3 is TGTGCCAGCAGTTCCCTGAGGGAGACCACTGAAGCTTTCTTT. It is translated as CASSSLRETTEAFF.

The rearrangement uses TRBV19 and TRBJ2-3; D is ambiguous. Germline CDR1 reads LNHDA; CDR2 reads SQIVND (reference sequence). The CDR3 has 12 residues. Trimming took 6 bases from V and 0 from J, leaving 4 bases between them. The CDR3 DNA reads as TGTGCCAGTAGCCCGAGCACAGATACGCAGTATTTT. This encodes CASSPSTDTQYF.

This sequence joins TRBV2 and TRBJ2-4, with 8 bases lining up with TRBD1. After removal of 6 bases from V and 5 bases from J, the junction contained 6 bases not matched to a gene. This CDR3 spans 14 amino acids. Germline V gene sequence: CDR1 SNHLY, CDR2 FYNNEI. The CDR3 nucleotides are TGTGCCAGCAGAGGTCGGACAGGGCAAAACATTCAGTACTTC. Translating gives CASRGRTGQNIQYF.